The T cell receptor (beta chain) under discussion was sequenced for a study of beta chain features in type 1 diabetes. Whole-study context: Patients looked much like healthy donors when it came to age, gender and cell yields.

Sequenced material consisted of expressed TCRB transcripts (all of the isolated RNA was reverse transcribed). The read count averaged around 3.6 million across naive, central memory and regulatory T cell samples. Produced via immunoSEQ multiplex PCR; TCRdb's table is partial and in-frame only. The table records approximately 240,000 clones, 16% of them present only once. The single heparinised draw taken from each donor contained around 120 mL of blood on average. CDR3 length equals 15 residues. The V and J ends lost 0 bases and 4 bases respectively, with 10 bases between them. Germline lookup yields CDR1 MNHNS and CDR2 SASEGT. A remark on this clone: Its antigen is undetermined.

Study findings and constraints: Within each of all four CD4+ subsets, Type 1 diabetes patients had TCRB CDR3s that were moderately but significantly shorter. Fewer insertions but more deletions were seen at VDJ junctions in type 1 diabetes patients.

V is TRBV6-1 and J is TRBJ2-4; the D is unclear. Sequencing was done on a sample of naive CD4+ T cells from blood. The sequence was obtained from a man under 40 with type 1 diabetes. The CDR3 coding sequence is TGTGCCAGCAGTGAAGCGTCCGGCAGTAAAAACATTCAGTACTTC. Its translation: CASSEASGSKNIQYF.